There are many counts of the clone carrying this T cell receptor (beta chain). Its target is not known. This record comes from a study of blood T cells in healthy people across ages. General study findings and limits: More naive CD4+ cells and higher diversity marked long-lived donors relative to aged donors.

V lost 5 bases and J lost 11, with 22 bases in between. CDR3 length: 15 residues. Germline loops: CDR1 SGHTA, CDR2 FQGNSA. The use of a sample-barcoded 5' primer and a J-beta primer mix characterized a second PCR of roughly 6 to 11 cycles. TCRdb itself ran the 5' RACE reads through MiXCR, one entry per CDR3 protein. The sample lists some 900,000 distinct CDR3 sequences; 29% were seen once. This receptor was taken from a woman aged 80 or older in good health. Sequenced: blood. The chain links TRBV7-2 to TRBJ2-4, with D maybe TRBD1 (5 bases). CDR3 amino acids: CASSQSLAGSAVQYF. The CDR3 region has the DNA TGTGCCAGCAGCCAATCCCTGGCAGGGTCGGCCGTTCAGTACTTC.